In its sample, the clone carrying this T cell receptor beta chain was seen a few times. No antigen is known for it. Trimming took 3 bases from V and 9 from J; bases not matched to a gene: 2. The CDR3 runs 12 residues. Germline-derived CDR1 and CDR2 are MGHDK and SYGVNS. General observations from the study: Tumor Tregs overlapped most with tumor, then blood, naive CD4+ cells. The larger-cohort validation was restricted to a single TCR beta V-J rearrangement rather than whole repertoires. In terms of TCR gene usage, tumor memory CD4+ T cells clustered together with blood and lymph node memory CD4+ cells, as well as with lymph node naive CD4+ cells.

The sorted Tregs were CD4+CD25+CD127-/low cells. After constant-region reverse-primer amplification, full-length variable regions underwent semi-nested PCR with Nested Universal Primer A. TCRdb ran MiXCR on the 5' RACE reads and lists one entry per CDR3 protein. The sample includes under 9,500 distinct CDR3 sequences, roughly 34% of them seen just once. The chain employs TRBV25-1 and TRBJ1-5; 7 bases map to TRBD1. This TCR derives from a female donor with breast cancer. Specimen: Tregs sorted from blood. DNA of the CDR3: TGTGCCAGCAGTGAGGGGGACAGGCCCCAGCATTTT. Residues: CASSEGDRPQHF.